One and the same sample provided the 29 T cell receptor beta chains below, sequenced in a study of CD8+CD57+ T cells in acquired aplastic anemia. The authors sequenced patients whose flow cytometry had shown CD8+CD57+ cell expansion. Genomic DNA provided the template from which TCR beta VDJ and CDR3 profiles were obtained. TCRdb passed the reads through MiXCR, listing each CDR3 protein once. The sample lists 150,000 to 200,000 distinct CDR3 sequences, over 40% occurring once. Material for sequencing was sorted CD4+, CD8+, or CD8+CD57+ T cells (not recorded which) from PBMCs. These receptors were collected from a human donor with aplastic anemia.

This clonotype was detected many times. This chain connects TRBV5-1 to TRBJ2-7, with 7 bases aligning to TRBD1. The CDR3 runs to 17 residues. The germline V gene has CDR1 SGHRS and CDR2 YFSETQ. J gave up 2 bases and V 4 bases, and 15 bases lay outside the gene matches. CDR3 protein: CASSPTALRDRAYEQYF. As DNA, the CDR3 is TGCGCCAGCAGCCCCACCGCACTGAGAGACAGGGCCTACGAGCAGTACTTC.

A few counts support this clonotype. The rearrangement joins TRBV20-1 to TRBJ1-4; tentative D call: TRBD1 (5 bases). CDR1 and CDR2 from the germline V gene are DFQATT and SNEGSKA (reference sequence). The ends were cut back, 6 bases at V and 3 bases at J, with 11 bases in the middle. CDR3 size: 13 residues. CDR3 bases: TGCAGTGCCGGGGACGCGGCTAATGAAAAACTGTTTTTT. Protein sequence: CSAGDAANEKLFF.

This chain links TRBV2 with TRBJ1-2; D gene uncertain. The CDR3 has 13 amino acids. The V end was cut by 6 bases, the J end by 4 bases, with 12 bases between. Germline V gene lookup returns CDR1 SNHLY and CDR2 FYNNEI. The CDR3 DNA is TGTGCCAGCAGGGGAGATGCCGGCTATGGCTACACCTTC. Its protein product is CASRGDAGYGYTF.

In this sample, this clonotype turned up many times. The chain is built from TRBV12-3 or TRBV12-4 and TRBJ2-2, with TRBD2 identical over 10 bases. The CDR3 has 13 residues. V dropped 5 bases and J dropped 12; count of bases not matched to a gene: 6. The CDR3 protein is CASSESGRAKLFF. As DNA, the CDR3 is TGTGCCAGCAGTGAAAGCGGGAGGGCCAAGCTGTTTTTT.

This clonotype showed up just a few times. This chain connects TRBV20-1 to TRBJ1-1, with D perhaps matching TRBD1 (6 bases). V was cut by 2 bases and J by 5 bases, with 15 bases left in between. The germline CDR1 and CDR2 sequences are DFQATT and SNEGSKA (reference sequence). The CDR3 is 14 amino acids. Here the CDR3 reads CSARLGDTKTEAFF. The CDR3 DNA reads as TGCAGTGCTAGACTGGGGGACACCAAAACTGAAGCTTTCTTT.

This chain links TRBV7-9 with TRBJ1-1, with 8 bases that match TRBD1. The CDR3 consists of 14 residues. Germline V gene sequence: CDR1 SEHNR, CDR2 FQNEAQ (reference sequence). V lost 6 bases, J lost 8 bases, and 11 bases stayed unmatched. Here the CDR3 reads CASRPLGQGAEAFF. CDR3 nucleotides: TGTGCCAGCAGACCACTCGGACAGGGTGCCGAAGCTTTCTTT.

The chain uses TRBV4-2 and TRBJ1-6; no definite D call. Per the germline V gene, CDR1 is LGHNA and CDR2 is YNFKEQ. The CDR3 has 15 residues. V was trimmed by 4 bases and J by 4 bases, leaving 11 bases between them. The CDR3 loop reads CASSPGRVYNSPLHF. The CDR3 DNA sequence: TGTGCCAGCAGCCCCGGACGGGTGTATAATTCACCCCTCCACTTT.

J is TRBJ2-1 and V is TRBV19; 12 bases match TRBD1. J was trimmed by 7 bases and V by 7 bases; bases with no gene match: 8. Germline CDR1 reads LNHDA; CDR2 reads SQIVND (reference sequence). The CDR3 covers 15 residues. The CDR3 is CASIPRDRGPNEQFF. The CDR3 bases are TGTGCCAGTATCCCCCGGGACAGGGGGCCTAATGAGCAGTTCTTC.

The genes are TRBV19 and TRBJ1-2; D uncertain. The V end lost 3 bases, the J end lost 3 bases, and 5 bases lay between the germline ends. The CDR3 has 12 residues. Germline CDR1 and CDR2: LNHDA and SQIVND (reference sequence). CDR3 amino acids: CASSIRYYGYTF. DNA of the CDR3: TGTGCCAGTAGTATTCGTTACTATGGCTACACCTTC.

Ten or more counts support this clonotype. This chain joins TRBV10-3 and TRBJ1-5; D is undetermined. Germline assignment: CDR1 ENHRY and CDR2 SYGVKD. This CDR3 spans 14 amino acids. The germline V and J ends were trimmed by 7 bases and 2 bases, with 12 bases remaining between them. This chain's CDR3 is CAIKAGERNQPQHF. The CDR3, as DNA: TGTGCCATCAAGGCAGGCGAGCGCAATCAGCCCCAGCATTTT.

This clonotype was observed a few times. The chain employs TRBV18 and TRBJ2-7; D unresolved. V was shortened by 8 bases and J by 7 bases, with 18 bases between the two germline ends. From germline, CDR1 is KGHSH and CDR2 LQKENI. This CDR3 is built from 13 residues. The CDR3 spells CASTLQPLGEQYF. CDR3 nucleotide sequence: TGTGCCAGCACATTGCAGCCTTTGGGGGAGCAGTACTTC.

This clonotype was observed at least ten times. The V call is TRBV9, the J call TRBJ1-2; D remains unclear. Trimming pared 4 bases from V and 4 bases from J, leaving 17 bases between. The CDR3 consists of 15 residues. The germline V gene has CDR1 SGDLS and CDR2 YYNGEE. The CDR3 sequence: CASSPIPRNTYGYTF. The CDR3 DNA reads as TGTGCCAGCAGCCCGATCCCTCGGAACACCTATGGCTACACCTTC.

The gene calls are TRBV9 and TRBJ2-5; 10 nucleotides line up with TRBD2. This CDR3 contains 16 residues. In germline, CDR1 is SGDLS, CDR2 YYNGEE. Losses at the gene ends were 3 bases for V and 1 base for J; bases not matched to a gene: 6. The CDR3 is CASSGRSGGGQETQYF. In DNA, the CDR3 is TGTGCCAGCAGCGGACGGAGCGGGGGGGGCCAAGAGACCCAGTACTTC.

This sequence joins TRBV7-9 and TRBJ2-5, with a tentative D call TRBD2 (7 bases). Trimming removed 7 bases from V and 1 base from J, with 19 bases in between. The CDR3 runs 16 residues. Germline CDR1 reads SEHNR; CDR2 reads FQNEAQ (reference sequence). The CDR3 here is CASTPRERGGQETQYF. CDR3 DNA: TGTGCCAGCACCCCTCGGGAGAGGGGGGGCCAAGAGACCCAGTACTTC.

This clonotype is a singleton in its sample. The CDR3 end shows no conserved phenylalanine or tryptophan, and so a read error is likely. This chain joins TRBV6-1 and TRBJ2-6; D remains unclear. The CDR3 covers 15 residues. V dropped 7 bases and J dropped 0 bases, with 10 bases sitting between them. Germline V gene lookup returns CDR1 MNHNS and CDR2 SASEGT. CDR3: CASMAVRSGANVLTS. The CDR3 DNA reads as TGTGCCAGCATGGCTGTTCGCTCTGGGGCCAACGTCCTGACTTCC.

Only one count was recorded for this clonotype. This sequence joins TRBV12-3 or TRBV12-4 and TRBJ1-6; D gene unclear. V was pared by 8 bases and J by 5 bases, with 10 bases between. The CDR3 length is 13 residues. For the CDR3, the DNA is TGTGCCAGCCGCCGGGCCGATAATTCACCCCTCCACTTT. This codes for CASRRADNSPLHF.

This clonotype was found many times. This sequence joins TRBV9 and TRBJ1-1, with D possibly matching TRBD1 (6 bases). CDR1 and CDR2 from the germline V gene are SGDLS and YYNGEE. The CDR3 contains 16 residues. Trimming shortened V by 0 bases and J by 1 base, and 13 bases separated the two germline ends. The DNA for the CDR3 is TGTGCCAGCAGCGTAGGGGGGGGGCTGAGGAACACTGAAGCTTTCTTT. It encodes CASSVGGGLRNTEAFF. Looking up the rest from reference TRBV9 and TRBJ1-1 gives the full variable domain: DSGVTQTPKHLITATGQRVTLRCSPRSGDLSVYWYQQSLDQGLQFLIQYYNGEERAKGNILERFSAQQFPDLHSELNLSSLELGDSALYFCASSVGGGLRNTEAFFGQGTRLTVV.

The chain couples TRBV7-9 to TRBJ2-5; D might be TRBD2 (6 bases). The V and J ends lost 1 base and 5 bases respectively, with 11 bases between them. The CDR3 is 14 amino acids. Germline CDR1 and CDR2: SEHNR and FQNEAQ (reference sequence). The CDR3 bases are TGTGCCAGCAGCTTAGTAGGGAGGTGGGAGACCCAGTACTTC. It encodes CASSLVGRWETQYF. The full variable domain, in which reference TRBV7-9 and TRBJ2-5 provide the parts outside the CDR3, is DTGVSQNPRHKITKRGQNVTFRCDPISEHNRLYWYRQTLGQGPEFLTYFQNEAQLEKSRLLSDRFSAERPKGSFSTLEIQRTEQGDSAMYLCASSLVGRWETQYFGPGTRLLVL.

This clonotype was observed many times. The chain carries TRBV6-6 and TRBJ1-6; D gene uncertain. CDR3 length: 13 residues. The V and J ends lost 0 bases and 9 bases respectively, with 6 bases between them. Germline loops: CDR1 MNHNY, CDR2 SVGAGI (reference sequence). CDR3 DNA sequence: TGTGCCAGCAGTTACTCCCGGGGTTCACCCCTCCACTTT. This translates into CASSYSRGSPLHF.

As for this clonotype: The junction does not match germline at one end; this may be a read error. This rearrangement joins TRBV5-6 to TRBJ2-1, with 10 bases that match TRBD1. Germline-derived CDR1 and CDR2 are SGHDT and YYEEEE. The CDR3 runs to 16 residues. DNA for the CDR3: TGTGCCAGCAGCCCCCTGGGGACAGGGGTTTACACTGAGCAGTTCTTC. This gives the protein CASSPLGTGVYTEQFF.

This rearrangement joins TRBV7-9 to TRBJ1-1; D not certain. V was pared by 5 bases and J by 4 bases, with 14 bases between. The CDR3 totals 14 residues. In germline, CDR1 is SEHNR, CDR2 FQNEAQ (reference sequence). The CDR3 region is CASSVGRGITEAFF. CDR3 sequence (DNA): TGTGCCAGCAGCGTTGGCCGAGGCATCACTGAAGCTTTCTTT. Based on the CDR3 plus reference TRBV7-9 and TRBJ1-1, the full variable domain is DTGVSQNPRHKITKRGQNVTFRCDPISEHNRLYWYRQTLGQGPEFLTYFQNEAQLEKSRLLSDRFSAERPKGSFSTLEIQRTEQGDSAMYLCASSVGRGITEAFFGQGTRLTVV.

On this clonotype itself: At one of its ends the junction is not consistent with the germline gene, which may arise from a read error. The chain links TRBV29-1 to TRBJ1-2, with a possible D match to TRBD1 (5 bases). The CDR3 has 12 residues. Per the germline V gene, CDR1 is SQVTM and CDR2 is ANQGSEA. In DNA, the CDR3 is TGCAGCGTTAGAGAGGGGCGATATGGCTACACCTTT. This translates into CSVREGRYGYTF.

The chain uses TRBV18 and TRBJ1-2; D is uncertain. CDR3 length: 14 residues. CDR1 and CDR2 from the germline V gene are KGHSH and LQKENI. Trimming took off 3 bases at V and 0 bases at J, with 8 bases between the two ends. This CDR3 is CASSPGTSNYGYTF. The CDR3 DNA reads TGTGCCAGCTCACCGGGTACCTCTAACTATGGCTACACCTTC.

Ten or more counts support this clonotype. Written as DNA, the CDR3 is TGCAGTGCTAGAGGCAGGGGGAAAAACAATGAGCAGTTCTTC. It yields the protein CSARGRGKNNEQFF. The chain couples TRBV20-1 to TRBJ2-1; 7 nucleotides align to TRBD1. Trimming took 1 base from V and 5 from J; bases not matched to a gene: 5. The CDR3 extends over 14 amino acids. Germline CDR1 reads DFQATT; CDR2 reads SNEGSKA (reference sequence).

Concerning this clonotype itself: The conserved final phenylalanine or tryptophan is absent from the CDR3, which likely points to a read error. The chain carries TRBV20-1 and TRBJ2-7; D possibly matches TRBD1 or TRBD2 (6 bases each). Germline V CDR1 and CDR2: DFQATT, SNEGSKA (reference sequence). There are 13 residues in the CDR3. The ends were cut back, 5 bases at V and 4 bases at J, with 15 bases in the middle. This CDR3 reads CSARGRKDYEQYS. The DNA of the CDR3 is TGCAGTGCTCGGGGGCGGAAGGATTACGAGCAGTACTCC.

The chain has TRBV14 and TRBJ2-7; D ambiguous. Trimming took 1 base from V and 12 from J, leaving 22 bases between them. The CDR3 covers 15 residues. The V gene's germline CDR1 is SGHDN and CDR2 FVKESK. For the CDR3, the DNA is TGTGCCAGCAGCCAAGGACCGGTGTCAAAATACTCTACGTACTTC. It is translated as CASSQGPVSKYSTYF.

The chain uses TRBV2 and TRBJ2-3, with D perhaps TRBD2 (6 bases). In germline, CDR1 is SNHLY, CDR2 FYNNEI. This CDR3 spans 17 amino acids. The V gene lost 4 bases and the J gene lost 1 base, with 18 bases spanning the gap. The DNA of the CDR3 is TGTGCCAGCAGTGTCCGGGCCCTATGGGGGGGCACAGATACGCAGTATTTT. Translated: CASSVRALWGGTDTQYF. Using reference TRBV2 and TRBJ2-3 for the parts outside the CDR3, the full variable domain is EPEVTQTPSHQVTQMGQEVILRCVPISNHLYFYWYRQILGQKVEFLVSFYNNEISEKSEIFDDQFSVERPDGSNFTLKIRSTKLEDSAMYFCASSVRALWGGTDTQYFGPGTRLTVL.

The chain uses TRBV10-1 and TRBJ2-7; possible D gene TRBD2, 7 bases. Per the germline V gene, CDR1 is WNHNN and CDR2 is SYGVQD (reference sequence). V was trimmed by 4 bases and J by 6 bases, leaving 19 bases between them. CDR3 length equals 15 residues. In nucleotides, the CDR3 is TGCGCCAGCAGTGTGGGGGCGGCGGGAGAAATCGAGCAGTACTTC. Translating gives CASSVGAAGEIEQYF.

This clonotype appeared once. The V call is TRBV7-6, the J call TRBJ2-5, with 11 bases aligning to TRBD2. V lost 2 bases, J lost 4 bases, and 6 bases stayed unmatched. From germline, CDR1 is SGHVS and CDR2 FNYEAQ. CDR3 length: 16 residues. In DNA, the CDR3 is TGTGCCAGCAGCTTATTTGCTAGCGGGGGGTTAGAGACCCAGTACTTC. It is translated as CASSLFASGGLETQYF.